This TCR beta chain was identified in a study of Ad26.COV2.S vaccination and SARS-CoV-2 variants. Study as a whole: Donor allocation was to the COV1001 Ad26.COV2.S trial arm. Administration of Ad26.COV2.S was intramuscular, either once or twice 56 days apart. Findings and limits, study-wide: Total responses of T cells may have been underestimated by the analyses of TCR breadth and depth.

As regards this clone: Its matching antigen is unknown.

Profiling relied on immunoSEQ multiplex PCR, and the TCRdb table lists in-frame clones only, not all of them. The data contain approximately 500,000 clones, about 83% of them seen just once; the ten biggest clones take up roughly 13%. The sample's treatment: 19 received Ad26.COV2.S at low or high dose, single or two shots; several received placebo; per-sample allocation not given. Collection of samples fell on day 63 after the first vaccine or placebo injection. An Ad26 vector carrying the Wuhan-strain SARS-CoV-2 spike served as the vaccine. The source of this sequence is a person between 18 and 65 years old who received the Ad26.COV2.S COVID-19 vaccine or a placebo. Material: peripheral blood, obtained in a trial of Ad26.COV2.S vaccine versus placebo.

CDR3 loop: CASTPSGGRAGELFF. In DNA form, the CDR3 reads TGTGCCAGCACCCCGTCCGGAGGGCGAGCCGGGGAGCTGTTTTTT. V is TRBV6-6 and J is TRBJ2-2; D might be TRBD2 (6 bases). V was cut by 7 bases and J by 6 bases, with 18 bases left in between. The CDR3 length is 15 residues. The germline gives CDR1 MNHNY, CDR2 SVGAGI (reference sequence).